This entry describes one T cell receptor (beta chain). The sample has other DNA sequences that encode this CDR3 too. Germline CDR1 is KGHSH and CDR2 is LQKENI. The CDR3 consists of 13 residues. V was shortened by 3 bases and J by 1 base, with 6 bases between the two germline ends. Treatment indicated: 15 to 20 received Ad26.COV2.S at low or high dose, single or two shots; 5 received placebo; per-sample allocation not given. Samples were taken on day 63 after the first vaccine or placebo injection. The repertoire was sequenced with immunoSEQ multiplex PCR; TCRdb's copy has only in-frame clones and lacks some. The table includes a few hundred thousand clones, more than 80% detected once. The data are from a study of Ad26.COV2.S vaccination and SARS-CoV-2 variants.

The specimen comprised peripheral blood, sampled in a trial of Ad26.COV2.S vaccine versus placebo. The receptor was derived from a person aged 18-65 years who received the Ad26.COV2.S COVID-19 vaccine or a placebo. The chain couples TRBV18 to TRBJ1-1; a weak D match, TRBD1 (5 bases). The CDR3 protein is CASSPTENTEAFF. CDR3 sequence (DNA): TGTGCCAGCTCACCGACAGAGAACACTGAAGCTTTCTTT.